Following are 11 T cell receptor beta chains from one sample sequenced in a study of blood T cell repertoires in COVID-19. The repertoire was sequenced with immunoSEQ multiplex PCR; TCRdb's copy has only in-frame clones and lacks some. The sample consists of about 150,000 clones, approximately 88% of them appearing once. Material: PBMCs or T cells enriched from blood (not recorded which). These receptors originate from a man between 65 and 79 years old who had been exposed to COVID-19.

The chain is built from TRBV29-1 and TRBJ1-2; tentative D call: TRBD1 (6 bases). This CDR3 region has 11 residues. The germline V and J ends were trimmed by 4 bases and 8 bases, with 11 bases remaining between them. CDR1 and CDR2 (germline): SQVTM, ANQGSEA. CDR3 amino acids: CSVGGGQGYTF. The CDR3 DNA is TGCAGCGTTGGCGGGGGGCAAGGCTACACCTTC.

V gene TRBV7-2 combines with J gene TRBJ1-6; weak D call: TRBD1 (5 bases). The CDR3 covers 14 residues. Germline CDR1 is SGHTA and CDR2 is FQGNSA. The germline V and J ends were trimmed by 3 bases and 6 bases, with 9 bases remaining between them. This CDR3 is CASSFLDTNSPLHF. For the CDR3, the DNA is TGTGCCAGCAGCTTCTTGGACACTAATTCACCCCTCCACTTT.

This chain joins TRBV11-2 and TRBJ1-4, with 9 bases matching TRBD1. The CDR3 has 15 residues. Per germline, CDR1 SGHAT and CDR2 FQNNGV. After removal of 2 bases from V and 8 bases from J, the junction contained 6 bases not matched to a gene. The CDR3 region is CASSLMDRGGEKLFF. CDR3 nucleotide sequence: TGTGCCAGCAGCTTAATGGACAGGGGAGGCGAAAAACTGTTTTTT.

The CDR3 nucleotides read TGTGCCAGCTCGAGACAGGCCCAAGAGACCCAGTACTTC. Protein sequence: CASSRQAQETQYF. The chain uses TRBV18 and TRBJ2-5; a weak D match, TRBD1 (6 bases). The CDR3 loop spans 13 amino acids. The germline gives CDR1 KGHSH, CDR2 LQKENI. V lost 6 bases and J lost 1, with 9 bases in between.

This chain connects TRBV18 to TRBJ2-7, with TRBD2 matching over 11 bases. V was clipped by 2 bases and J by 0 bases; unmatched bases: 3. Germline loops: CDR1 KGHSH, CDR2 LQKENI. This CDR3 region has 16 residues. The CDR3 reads CASSPTGLAASYEQYF. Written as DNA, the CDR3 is TGTGCCAGCTCACCAACGGGACTAGCGGCCTCCTACGAGCAGTACTTC.

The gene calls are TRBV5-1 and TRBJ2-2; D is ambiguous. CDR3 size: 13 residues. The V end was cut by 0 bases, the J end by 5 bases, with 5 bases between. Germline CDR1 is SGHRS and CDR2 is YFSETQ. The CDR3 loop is CASSLDPTGELFF. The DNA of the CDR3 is TGCGCCAGCAGCTTGGATCCGACCGGGGAGCTGTTTTTT.

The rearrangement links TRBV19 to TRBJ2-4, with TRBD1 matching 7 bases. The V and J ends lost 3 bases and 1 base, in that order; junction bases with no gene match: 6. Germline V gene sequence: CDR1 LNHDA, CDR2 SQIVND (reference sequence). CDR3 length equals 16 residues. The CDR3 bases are TGTGCCAGTAGTATCCAGGGGGTCGGGGCCAAAAACATTCAGTACTTC. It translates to CASSIQGVGAKNIQYF.

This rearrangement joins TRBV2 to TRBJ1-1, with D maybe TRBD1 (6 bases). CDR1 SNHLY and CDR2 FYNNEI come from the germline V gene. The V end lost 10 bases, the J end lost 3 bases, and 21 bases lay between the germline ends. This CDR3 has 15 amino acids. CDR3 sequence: CATLTLPGEDTEAFF. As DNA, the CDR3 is TGTGCCACGTTAACGTTGCCAGGGGAAGACACTGAAGCTTTCTTT.

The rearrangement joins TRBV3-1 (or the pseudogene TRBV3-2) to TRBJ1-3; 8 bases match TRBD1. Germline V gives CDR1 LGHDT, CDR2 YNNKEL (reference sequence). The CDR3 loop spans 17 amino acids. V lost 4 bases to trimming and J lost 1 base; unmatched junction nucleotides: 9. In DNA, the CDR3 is TGTGCCAGCAGCCGGTCGCAGGGGGCGCGGTCTGGAAACACCATATATTTT. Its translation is CASSRSQGARSGNTIYF.

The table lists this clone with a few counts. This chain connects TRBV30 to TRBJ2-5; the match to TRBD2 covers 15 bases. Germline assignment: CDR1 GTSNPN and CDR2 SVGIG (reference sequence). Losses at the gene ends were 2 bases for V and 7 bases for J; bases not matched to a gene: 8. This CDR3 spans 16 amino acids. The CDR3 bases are TGTGCCTGGAGTCTTGGACTAGCGGGGGGGCCGGCGACCCAGTACTTC. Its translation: CAWSLGLAGGPATQYF. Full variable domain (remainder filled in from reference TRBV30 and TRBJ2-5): SQTIHQWPATLVQPVGSPLSLECTVEGTSNPNLYWYRQAAGRGLQLLFYSVGIGQISSEVPQNLSASRPQDRQFILSSKKLLLSDSGFYLCAWSLGLAGGPATQYFGPGTRLLVL.

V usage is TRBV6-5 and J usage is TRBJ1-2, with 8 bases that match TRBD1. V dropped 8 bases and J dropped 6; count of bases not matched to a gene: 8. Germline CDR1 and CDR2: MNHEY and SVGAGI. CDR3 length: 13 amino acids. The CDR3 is CASGGTGFHGYTF. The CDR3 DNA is TGTGCCAGCGGAGGGACAGGCTTTCATGGCTACACCTTC.